This TCR beta chain derives from a study of tumor and adjacent non-tumor tissue in lung cancer. A modified ARM-PCR protocol with three rounds of nested PCR amplified TCRbeta. TCRdb reprocessed the multiplex PCR reads with MiXCR, giving one entry per CDR3 protein. The data contain about 110,000 distinct CDR3 sequences, under 65% of them singletons. Findings and limits, study-wide: Tumor tissue had significantly higher TCR diversity than normal lung.

Germline V gives CDR1 MNHEY, CDR2 SVGEGT. The CDR3 extends over 15 amino acids. The V gene lost 7 bases and the J gene lost 4 bases, with 20 bases spanning the gap. This sample's RNA came from whole unsorted tissue. Distant lung tissue was collected more than 3 cm away from the tumor edge. Chemotherapy-naive patients with new lung cancer underwent thoracic surgery in China, August–November 2014. This clonotype has at least ten counts. Its cognate antigen is unknown. This sequence originates from a man aged 60 to 75 with non-small cell lung cancer. This chain connects TRBV6-2 or TRBV6-3 to TRBJ2-7; the D is unclear. Sequenced: distant non-tumor lung tissue. The CDR3 sequence is CASNLPGAARYEQYF. The CDR3 nucleotides read TGTGCCAGCAACCTCCCCGGAGCAGCGAGGTACGAGCAGTACTTC.